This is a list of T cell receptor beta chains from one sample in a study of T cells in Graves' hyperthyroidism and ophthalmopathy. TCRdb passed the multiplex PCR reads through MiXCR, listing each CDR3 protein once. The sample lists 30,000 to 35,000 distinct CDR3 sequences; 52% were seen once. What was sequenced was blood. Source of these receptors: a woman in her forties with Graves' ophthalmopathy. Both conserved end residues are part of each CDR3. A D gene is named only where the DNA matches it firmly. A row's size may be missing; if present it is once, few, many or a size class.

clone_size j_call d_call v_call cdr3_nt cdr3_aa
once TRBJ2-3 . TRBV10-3 TGTGCCATCAGTGGACCTAGCACAGATACGCAGTATTTT CAISGPSTDTQYF
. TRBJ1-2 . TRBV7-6 TGTGCCAGCAGCTTAGGGGAGACCCCTAACTATGGCTACACCTTC CASSLGETPNYGYTF
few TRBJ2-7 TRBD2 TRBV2 TGTGCCAGCACTCCCGGGCTAGCGGGATCGTACGAGCAGTACTTC CASTPGLAGSYEQYF
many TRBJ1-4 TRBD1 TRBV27 TGTGCCAGCAGGATCAGGGGGACAACTAATGAAAAACTGTTTTTT CASRIRGTTNEKLFF
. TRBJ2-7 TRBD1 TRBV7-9 TGCGCCAGCAGCTCATCCACAGGGGTGGGCTACGAGCAGTACTTC CASSSSTGVGYEQYF
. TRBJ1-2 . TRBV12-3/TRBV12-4 TGTGCCAGCAGTTACGGGGGAGTTAACTATGGCTACACCTTC CASSYGGVNYGYTF
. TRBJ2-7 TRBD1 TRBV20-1 TGCAGTGCTAGGGATAAGGGGGCTGGGCACGAGCAGTACTTC CSARDKGAGHEQYF
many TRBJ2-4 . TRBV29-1 TGCAGCGTTGTGGGGCAAACCAAAAACATTCAGTACTTC CSVVGQTKNIQYF
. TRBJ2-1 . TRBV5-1 TGCGCCAGCAGCCCCCAAACAGGGAGCTCCCACAATGAGCAGTTCTTC CASSPQTGSSHNEQFF
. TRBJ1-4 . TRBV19 TGTGCCAGTAGTAGAAGGACAACAGCAACTAATGAAAAACTGTTTTTT CASSRRTTATNEKLFF
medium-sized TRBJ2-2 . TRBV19 TGTGCCAGTAGTATTTCCGACACCGGGGAGCTGTTTTTT CASSISDTGELFF
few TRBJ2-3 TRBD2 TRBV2 TGTGCCAGCGTCCCCGGGAGGGGGGCAGATACGCAGTATTTT CASVPGRGADTQYF
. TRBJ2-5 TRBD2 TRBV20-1 TGCAGTGCACCGACTAGCGGACTCTGGAAGACCCAGTACTTC CSAPTSGLWKTQYF
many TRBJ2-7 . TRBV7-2 TGTGCCAGCAGCTTCCGGGACAACTCCTACGAGCAGTACTTC CASSFRDNSYEQYF
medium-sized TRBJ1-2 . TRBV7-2 TGTGCCAGCAGTTTGACAGTCGACTATGGCTACACCTTC CASSLTVDYGYTF
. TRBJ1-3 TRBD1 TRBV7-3 TGTGCCAGCAGCTTGACAGGGGGCTCTGGAAACACCATATATTTT CASSLTGGSGNTIYF
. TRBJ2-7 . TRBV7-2 TGTGCCAGCAGCCTCCAGCCCTCCTACGAGCAGTACTTC CASSLQPSYEQYF
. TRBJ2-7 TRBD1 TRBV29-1 TGCAGCGTTGATCGGGACAGGAGAGGCTCCTACGAGCAGTACTTC CSVDRDRRGSYEQYF
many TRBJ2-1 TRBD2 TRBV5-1 TGCGCCAGCAGCGGTGGGACTAGCGGGAGGAATGAGCAGTTCTTC CASSGGTSGRNEQFF
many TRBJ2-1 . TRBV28 TGTGCCAGCAGTTTATTACTAGTATCGAATGAGCAGTTCTTC CASSLLLVSNEQFF
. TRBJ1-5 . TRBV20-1 TGCAGTGCTAGAGATCCGGGGTATCCCGCCGGCGTTAATCAGCCCCAGCATTTT CSARDPGYPAGVNQPQHF
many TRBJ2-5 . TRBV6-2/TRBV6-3 TGTGCCAGCAGTCAAGGGACGATGGGGGAGACCCAGTACTTC CASSQGTMGETQYF
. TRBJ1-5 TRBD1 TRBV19 TGTGCCAGTAGAAACCGAGACAGGGTCCCCTACGAGCATTTT CASRNRDRVPYEHF
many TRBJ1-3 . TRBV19 TGTGCCAGTAGTCGCTTCTCTGGAAACACCATATATTTT CASSRFSGNTIYF
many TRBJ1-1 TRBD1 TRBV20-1 TGCAGTGCTAGAGTCCCCGGAGGGGGAGGGGGCGGGGACACTGAAGCTTTCTTT CSARVPGGGGGGDTEAFF
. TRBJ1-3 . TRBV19 TGTGCCAGTAGTACGGTCACTCTCTCTGGAAACACCATATATTTT CASSTVTLSGNTIYF
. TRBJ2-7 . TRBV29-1 TGCAGCTTTAACCGCCTCGAGCAGTACTTC CSFNRLEQYF
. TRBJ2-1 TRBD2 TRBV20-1 TGCAGTGCTAGCACTAGCGGGGCCAGGTACAATGAGCGGTTCTTC CSASTSGARYNERFF
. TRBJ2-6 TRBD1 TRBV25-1 TGTGCCAGCTCACTGGACAGGGGGCAAAGCTCTGGGGCCAACGTCCTGACTTTC CASSLDRGQSSGANVLTF
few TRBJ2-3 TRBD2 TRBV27 TGTGCCAGCAGACAAAGTGGAGCGGGGTCAGATACGCAGTATTTT CASRQSGAGSDTQYF
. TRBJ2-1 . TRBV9 TGTGCCAGCAGCTCAGCCGGGGCTACCAACAAGGAGCAGTTCTTC CASSSAGATNKEQFF
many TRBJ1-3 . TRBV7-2 TGTGCCGGCAGCGCCTCCTGGGGGTACGGAAACACCATATATTTT CAGSASWGYGNTIYF
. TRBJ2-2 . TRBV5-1 TGCGCCAGCAGCTTGGCCTCAGGGGAGCTGTTTTTT CASSLASGELFF
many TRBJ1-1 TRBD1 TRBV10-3 TGTGCCATCAGTGCCCAGGGGGGTAACACTGAAGCTTTCTTT CAISAQGGNTEAFF
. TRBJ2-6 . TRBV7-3 TGTGCCAGCAGCTTACAGGGCGGCTATGGGGCCAACGTCCTGACTTTC CASSLQGGYGANVLTF
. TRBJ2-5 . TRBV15 TGTGCCACCAGCAGTCAGACGGATCCCTACGTAAAACTGCTTTGTGGCAGTGGAACCCAGTACTTC CATSSQTDPYVKLLCGSGTQYF
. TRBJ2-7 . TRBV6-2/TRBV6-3 TGTGCCAGTAGTACTTTGACTCGTTCCTACGAGCGGTACTTC CASSTLTRSYERYF
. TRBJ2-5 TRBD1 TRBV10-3 TGTGCCATCAGTGAGGGGGGACAGGGTTCGTACCAAGAGACCCAGTACTTC CAISEGGQGSYQETQYF
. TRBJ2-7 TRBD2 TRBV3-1 TGTGCCAGCAGCCAAGATAAGGTGGGGGGGGGGACCTACGAGCAGTACTTC CASSQDKVGGGTYEQYF
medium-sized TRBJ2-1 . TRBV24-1 TGTGCCACCAGTGCTACCGGGACTTTGCAGTTCTTC CATSATGTLQFF
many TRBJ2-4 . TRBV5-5 TGTGCCAGCAGCACAGGAGCCAAAAACATTCAGTACTTC CASSTGAKNIQYF
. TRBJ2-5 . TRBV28 TGTGCCATCTCTTCCGGAGGGACCCAGTACTTC CAISSGGTQYF
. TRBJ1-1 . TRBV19 TGTGCCAGTGCTGGGTTAGCGGGTAGCACTGAAGCTTTCTTT CASAGLAGSTEAFF
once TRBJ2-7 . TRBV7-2 TGCGCCAGCAGCCAGGTTACTTCTGGGGCCCTCTACGAGCAGTACTTC CASSQVTSGALYEQYF
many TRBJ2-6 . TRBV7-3 TGTGCCAGCAGCTTCGAGGGTACAAGCGTCCTGACTTTC CASSFEGTSVLTF
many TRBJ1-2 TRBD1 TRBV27 TGTGCCAGCAGTTTAACAGGGGGCAATGGCTACACCTTC CASSLTGGNGYTF
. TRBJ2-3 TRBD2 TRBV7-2 TGTGCCAGCAGCTCCGGACTAGCGGGGGGGCGAGATACGCAGTATTTT CASSSGLAGGRDTQYF
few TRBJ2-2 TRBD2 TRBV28 TGTGCCAGCAGTTCGGGGACTAGCGGGAACACCGGGGAGCTGTTTTTT CASSSGTSGNTGELFF
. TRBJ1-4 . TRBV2 TGTGCCAGCAGCTTCGGAGGTAATGGTGAAAAACTGTTTTTT CASSFGGNGEKLFF
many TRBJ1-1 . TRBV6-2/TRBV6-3 TGTGCCAGCAACTATCAGGGTGAAGCTTTCTTT CASNYQGEAFF
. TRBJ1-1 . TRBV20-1 TGCAGTGCTAGAGATGCGTTAGCGGTCACTGAAGCTTTCTTT CSARDALAVTEAFF
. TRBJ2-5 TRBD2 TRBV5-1 TGCGCCAGCAGCCGCTACTCGGGACTAGCGGATCAAGAGGCCCAGTACTTC CASSRYSGLADQEAQYF
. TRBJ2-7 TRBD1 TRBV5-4 TGTGTCAGCAGCAAAAAGGGGGCCGGATACGAGCAGTACTTC CVSSKKGAGYEQYF
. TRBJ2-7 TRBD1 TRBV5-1 TGCGCCAGCAAGGTGACAGGGGGGTCCTACGAGCAGTACTTC CASKVTGGSYEQYF
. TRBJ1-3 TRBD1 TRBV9 TGTGCCAGCAGCGTAGAGGGACAGGGGGCTGGAAACACCATATATTTT CASSVEGQGAGNTIYF
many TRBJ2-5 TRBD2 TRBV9 TGTGCCAGCAGCGGGACTAGCGGGACCGGGGGACAAGAGACCCAGTACTTC CASSGTSGTGGQETQYF
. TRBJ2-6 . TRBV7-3 TGTGCTAGCAGCGGGCAAAGGGCGACTGGGGCCAACGTCCTGTCTTTC CASSGQRATGANVLSF
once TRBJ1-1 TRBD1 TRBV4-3 TGCGCCAGCAGCCAAAGGTACCAGGGGGGGCTTGGAGCTTTCTTT CASSQRYQGGLGAFF
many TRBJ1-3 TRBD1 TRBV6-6 TGTGCCAGCAGTTACCGGACAGGGAACTCTGGAAACACCATATATTTT CASSYRTGNSGNTIYF